The 5 T cell receptor beta chains below all came from one sample that was sequenced in a study of molecular identifiers for immune sequencing clone quantification. TCRdb recomputed calls from the PCR reads with MiXCR, one row per CDR3 protein. Among about 640,000 distinct CDR3 sequences listed, just under 20% were seen once. Sequenced material: naive CD8+ T cells from blood, with Jurkat cell RNA spiked in. As for subset: FACS-sorted CD8+CD4-CCR7+CD45RA+ naive T cells. All receptors come from a human donor in good health. Some libraries in this study had Jurkat cell RNA spiked in.

Ten or more counts support this clonotype. The chain uses TRBV19 and TRBJ2-7; D is unclear. The CDR3 runs to 12 residues. Germline CDR1 reads LNHDA; CDR2 reads SQIVND (reference sequence). The V end lost 0 bases, the J end lost 3 bases, and 3 bases lay between the germline ends. CDR3 region: CASSIDNYEQYF. CDR3 in DNA: TGTGCCAGTAGTATAGACAACTACGAGCAGTACTTC.

Details on this clonotype: A clone one base away is much larger, so this may be a read error. This chain connects TRBV15 to TRBJ2-3; 7 bases align to TRBD2. Per the germline V gene, CDR1 is LNHNV and CDR2 is YYDKDF (reference sequence). The CDR3 runs to 14 residues. As DNA, the CDR3 is TGTGCCACCGGCAGAGTGACTAGCCCAGATACGCAGTATTTT. This translates into CATGRVTSPDTQYF. Combining the CDR3 with reference TRBV15 and TRBJ2-3 gives the whole variable domain DAMVIQNPRYQVTQFGKPVTLSCSQTLNHNVMYWYQQKSSQAPKLLFHYYDKDFNNEADTPDNFQSRRPNTSFCFLDIRSPGLGDTAMYLCATGRVTSPDTQYFGPGTRLTVL.

Many counts were recorded for this clonotype. This chain links TRBV25-1 with TRBJ2-7; D gene unclear. V was trimmed by 1 base and J by 2 bases, leaving 18 bases between them. CDR3 length: 17 residues. Germline V lookup: CDR1 MGHDK, CDR2 SYGVNS. CDR3 amino acids: CASSESSQAVQTYEQYF. CDR3 bases: TGTGCCAGCAGTGAATCTAGTCAGGCCGTCCAGACCTACGAGCAGTACTTC.

Worth noting for this clonotype: Being one base from a much bigger clone, this may be a read error. This rearrangement joins TRBV27 to TRBJ2-2; D could derive from TRBD1 or TRBD2 (5 bases each). The length of the CDR3 is 16 residues. Looked up from germline, CDR1 is MNHEY and CDR2 is SMNVEV (reference sequence). CDR3 residues: CASRTRIGDHTGELSF. The CDR3 DNA reads as TGTGCCAGCAGGACGAGAATAGGGGATCACACCGGGGAGCTGTCTTTT.

CDR3: CASSLDISGTDNEQFF. CDR3 coding DNA: TGTGCCAGCAGCTTAGATATTAGCGGGACAGACAATGAGCAGTTCTTC. The V and J genes are TRBV11-2 and TRBJ2-1; D is perhaps TRBD2 (8 bases). Germline CDR1 reads SGHAT; CDR2 reads FQNNGV. V dropped 0 bases and J dropped 5 bases, with 14 bases sitting between them. The CDR3 covers 16 residues.